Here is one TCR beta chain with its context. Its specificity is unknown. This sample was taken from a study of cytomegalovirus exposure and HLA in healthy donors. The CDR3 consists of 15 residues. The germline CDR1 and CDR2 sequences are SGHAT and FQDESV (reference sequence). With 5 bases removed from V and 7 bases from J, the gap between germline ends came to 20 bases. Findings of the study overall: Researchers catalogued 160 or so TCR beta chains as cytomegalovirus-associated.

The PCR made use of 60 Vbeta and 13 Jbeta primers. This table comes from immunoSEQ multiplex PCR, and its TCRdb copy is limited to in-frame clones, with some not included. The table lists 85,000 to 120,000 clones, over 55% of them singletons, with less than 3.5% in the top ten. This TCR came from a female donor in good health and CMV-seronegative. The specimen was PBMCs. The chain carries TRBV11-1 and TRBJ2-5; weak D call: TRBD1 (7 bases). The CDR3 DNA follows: TGTGCCAGCAGCCTCGGAGGGGGCGGTGAGGGGACCCAGTACTTC. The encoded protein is CASSLGGGGEGTQYF.